A selection of T cell receptor beta chains follows, all from one sample in a study of early T cells in non-severe SARS-CoV-2 infection. TCRdb analysed the 5' RACE reads with MiXCR anew, one entry per CDR3 protein. The sample shows about 26,000 distinct CDR3 sequences, around 4.5% of them seen only once. Material for sequencing was whole blood. These receptors came from an adult who was a healthcare worker with PCR-confirmed SARS-CoV-2 infection or an uninfected control (not recorded which). Each CDR3 is given with its conserved first and last residue. D genes are given only for firm matches. The listing skips clone size in some rows; elsewhere it reads once, few, many or a size class.

cdr3_aa,cdr3_nt,d_call,j_call,v_call,clone_size
CSARDRAGLSYNEQLF,TGCAGTGCTAGAGATCGGGCGGGCCTGTCCTACAATGAGCAGCTCTTC,NA,TRBJ2-1,TRBV20-1,many
CASKTTGLSYNEQFF,TGCGCCAGTAAAACGACAGGGTTGTCCTACAATGAGCAGTTCTTC,TRBD1,TRBJ2-1,TRBV5-1,many
CASSRTGANEQFF,TGTGCCAGTAGTAGGACAGGTGCCAATGAGCAGTTCTTC,TRBD1,TRBJ2-1,TRBV19,few
CASSGRASSNTGELFF,TGCGCCTCTAGCGGGAGGGCCTCCTCGAACACCGGGGAGCTGTTTTTT,TRBD2,TRBJ2-2,TRBV20-1,many
CASSPVSLRGLLFF,TGTGCCAGCAGTCCCGTCAGCTTACGGGGACTTCTTTTCTTC,NA,TRBJ2-1,TRBV27,NA
CASSLMGEGITEAFF,TGTGCCAGCAGCCTAATGGGCGAAGGGATCACTGAAGCTTTCTTT,NA,TRBJ1-1,TRBV7-8,many
CASGGTGYVYTF,TGTGCCAGCGGGGGGACAGGATATGTCTACACCTTC,TRBD1,TRBJ1-2,TRBV27,many
CASNNGGPGNEQFF,TGTGCCAGCAATAACGGAGGGCCGGGGAATGAGCAGTTCTTC,NA,TRBJ2-1,TRBV14,many
CASSPARDGYNEQFF,TGTGCTAGCAGCCCCGCCAGGGACGGCTACAATGAGCAGTTCTTC,NA,TRBJ2-1,TRBV7-7,many
CASSHGGSYGYTF,TGTGCCAGCAGCCACGGAGGGTCCTATGGCTACACCTTC,NA,TRBJ1-2,TRBV25-1,many
CSASRGVAGGTDTQYF,TGCAGTGCTAGTAGGGGGGTTGCGGGTGGCACAGATACGCAGTATTTT,NA,TRBJ2-3,TRBV20-1,many
CASSYSSDRANQPQHF,TGTGCCAGCAGTTACTCGTCCGACAGGGCCAATCAGCCCCAGCATTTT,TRBD1,TRBJ1-5,TRBV6-6,many
CASSEEWESHHHF,TGTGCCAGCAGTGAAGAATGGGAGAGCCACCACCACTTT,NA,TRBJ1-6,TRBV6-1,many
CATSEPSGRLTDTQYF,TGTGCCACCAGTGAGCCCAGCGGGAGGTTGACAGATACGCAGTATTTT,TRBD2,TRBJ2-3,TRBV24-1,many
CASSVSGHVNQPQHF,TGTGCCAGCAGCGTTTCGGGACATGTCAATCAGCCCCAGCATTTT,NA,TRBJ1-5,TRBV9,many
CSARGTDYGYTF,TGCAGTGCTAGAGGGACAGACTATGGCTACACCTTC,NA,TRBJ1-2,TRBV20-1,many
CASSLLVGANEQFF,TGTGCCAGCAGCTTATTGGTGGGGGCCAATGAGCAGTTCTTC,NA,TRBJ2-1,TRBV7-9,medium-sized
CASSMSGEGELFF,TGTGCCAGCAGCATGAGCGGGGAGGGGGAGCTGTTTTTT,TRBD2,TRBJ2-2,TRBV7-3,many
CASSRTGMETEAFF,TGTGCCAGCAGCCGGACAGGGATGGAAACTGAAGCTTTCTTT,TRBD1,TRBJ1-1,TRBV7-9,NA
CSVDVDRNTEAFF,TGCAGCGTTGACGTAGACAGGAACACTGAAGCTTTCTTT,NA,TRBJ1-1,TRBV29-1,few
CSARDSSYEQYF,TGCAGTGCTAGAGACTCCTCCTACGAGCAGTACTTC,NA,TRBJ2-7,TRBV20-1,many
CAISESSGLAGTGEQFF,TGTGCCATCAGTGAGTCCTCGGGACTAGCGGGAACGGGAGAGCAGTTCTTC,TRBD2,TRBJ2-1,TRBV10-3,many
CASSYPPGSGANVLTF,TGTGCCAGCAGTTACCCCCCAGGCTCTGGGGCCAACGTCCTGACTTTC,NA,TRBJ2-6,TRBV6-2/TRBV6-3,medium-sized
CASNRIGRMNNEQFF,TGTGCCAGCAACCGCATCGGACGGATGAACAATGAGCAGTTCTTC,NA,TRBJ2-1,TRBV6-5,many
CASRDTGNQPQHF,TGTGCCAGCCGGGATACGGGCAATCAGCCCCAGCATTTT,NA,TRBJ1-5,TRBV6-2/TRBV6-3,many
CASSLNSLAEQFF,TGTGCCAGCAGCTTAAATTCCCTAGCGGAGCAGTTCTTC,NA,TRBJ2-1,TRBV7-8,few
CASSLAGSLGGVQYF,TGTGCCAGCAGCTTAGCCGGCAGTCTTGGGGGTGTGCAGTACTTC,NA,TRBJ2-7,TRBV7-9,many